This T cell receptor beta chain was sequenced during a study of shared clonotypes between healthy human individuals. TCRdb keeps only in-frame clones here, not all; method: immunoSEQ multiplex PCR. Of fewer than 1 million clones listed, 90% to 97% were seen once; the top ten hold around 0.21%. This clone was found a few times. The same CDR3 arises from other DNA sequences in this sample as well. CDR1 is SGDLS and CDR2 is YYNGEE in the germline V gene. V gave up 0 bases and J gave up 5 bases, with 2 bases separating them. The CDR3 sequence is 12 residues long. CD45RO-negative CD8 cells positively selected for CCR7 made up the naive population, which excluded terminally differentiated effector memory CD45RA+ cells.

Material: naive CD8+ T cells sorted from blood. This sequence joins TRBV9 and TRBJ2-2; D is unclear. This sequence originates from a man aged 25 to 45 in good health. The chain's CDR3 is CASSVGTGELFF. DNA for the CDR3: TGTGCCAGCAGCGTAGGGACCGGGGAGCTGTTTTTT.